A single T cell receptor beta chain is shown here with its context. This specimen belongs to a study of blood T cell repertoires in COVID-19. Study background: Whether acute or convalescent, the COVID-19 samples came from the United States, Italy and Spain. T cells, B-cell-depleted T cells, or PBMCs supplied cDNA or gDNA.

The CDR3 length is 14 residues. The trim removed 4 bases at V and 7 bases at J, leaving 10 bases unmatched. The germline gives CDR1 SGHRS, CDR2 YFSETQ. In the original workflow: How many nucleated cells were present was estimated from reference gene primer amplification. Using immunoSEQ multiplex PCR, the repertoire was profiled, and TCRdb retains in-frame clones only, with some absent. D and trimming come from the DNA, and the V and J calls and clone size come from that table. The table shows 60,000 to 75,000 clones, with more than 70% occurring only once. What was sequenced was peripheral blood. The clonotype was recovered from a human donor in a cohort sampled during active COVID-19. The chain employs TRBV5-1 and TRBJ1-1; TRBD1 agrees at 7 bases. The CDR3 nucleotides read TGCGCCAGCAGCCTCCCAGGGACAGACCTTGAAGCTTTCTTT. It yields the protein CASSLPGTDLEAFF.